This TCR beta chain was documented in a study of T cells in Graves' hyperthyroidism and ophthalmopathy. At the level of the study: Pretreatment peripheral blood was obtained at initial diagnosis. Whole-study findings and limits: Expanded thyroid clonotypes (above 0.001) were mostly also found in blood.

What was amplified from RNA transcripts were TCR beta CDR3 regions. The TCR CDR3 was amplified in a first-round RT-PCR using the HTBI primer set. TCRdb itself ran the multiplex PCR reads through MiXCR, one entry per CDR3 protein. This table holds hundreds of thousands of distinct CDR3 sequences, 15% to 17% found once. Patients aged 18 to 65 had newly diagnosed hyperthyroidism of under 2 months' duration. Orbital computed tomography, thyroid ultrasound, serum thyroxine and TRAb, and clinical symptoms together informed the diagnoses. Trimming left V 2 bases short and J 5 bases short, with 13 bases between. The CDR3 is 15 residues long. Germline V gene lookup returns CDR1 MNHNY and CDR2 SVGAGI (reference sequence). This clonotype was counted ten times or more. Its specificity is unknown.

This clonotype originated in a woman aged 18-29 years with Graves' hyperthyroidism that later progressed to Graves' ophthalmopathy. Sequenced material: blood. The chain has TRBV6-6 and TRBJ2-1, with D tentatively TRBD2 (6 bases). CDR3 in DNA: TGTGCCAGCAGTTACGGCGGGACTCTGGACAATGAGCAGTTCTTC. It specifies CASSYGGTLDNEQFF.